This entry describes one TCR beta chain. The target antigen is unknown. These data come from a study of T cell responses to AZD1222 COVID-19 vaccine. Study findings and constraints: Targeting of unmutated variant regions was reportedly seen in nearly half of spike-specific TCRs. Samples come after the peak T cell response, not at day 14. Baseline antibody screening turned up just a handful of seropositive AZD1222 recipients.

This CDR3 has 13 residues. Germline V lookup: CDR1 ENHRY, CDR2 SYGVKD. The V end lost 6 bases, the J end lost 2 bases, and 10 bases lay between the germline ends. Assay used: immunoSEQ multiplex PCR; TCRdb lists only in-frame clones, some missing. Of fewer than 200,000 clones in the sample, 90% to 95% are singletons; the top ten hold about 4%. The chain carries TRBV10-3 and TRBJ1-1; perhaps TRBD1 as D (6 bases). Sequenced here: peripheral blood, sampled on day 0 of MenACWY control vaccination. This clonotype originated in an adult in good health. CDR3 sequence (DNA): TGTGCCATCAGAGTACAGGGAAACACTGAAGCTTTCTTT. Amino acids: CAIRVQGNTEAFF.